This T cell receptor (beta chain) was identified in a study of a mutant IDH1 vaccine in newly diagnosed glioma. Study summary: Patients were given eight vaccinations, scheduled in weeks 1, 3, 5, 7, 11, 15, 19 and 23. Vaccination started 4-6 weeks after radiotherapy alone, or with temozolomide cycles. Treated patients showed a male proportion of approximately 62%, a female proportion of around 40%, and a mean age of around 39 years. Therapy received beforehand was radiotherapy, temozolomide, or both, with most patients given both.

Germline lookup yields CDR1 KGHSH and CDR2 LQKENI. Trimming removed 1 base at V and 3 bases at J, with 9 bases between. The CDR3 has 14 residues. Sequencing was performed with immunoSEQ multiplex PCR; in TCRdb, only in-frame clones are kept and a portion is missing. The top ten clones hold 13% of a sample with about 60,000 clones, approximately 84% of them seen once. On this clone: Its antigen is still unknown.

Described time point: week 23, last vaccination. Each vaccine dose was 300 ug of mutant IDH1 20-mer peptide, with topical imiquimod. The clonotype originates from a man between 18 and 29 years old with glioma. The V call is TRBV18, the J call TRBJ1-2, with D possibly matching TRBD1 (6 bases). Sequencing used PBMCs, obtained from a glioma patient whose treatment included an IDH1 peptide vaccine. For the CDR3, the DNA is TGTGCCAGCTCACCACTCAGGGGTGACTATGGCTACACCTTC. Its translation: CASSPLRGDYGYTF.